The clone carrying this T cell receptor (beta chain) was seen many times. This specimen belongs to a study of T cells after yellow fever vaccination. TCRdb analysed the 5' RACE reads with MiXCR anew, one entry per CDR3 protein. The sample records some 600,000 distinct CDR3 sequences, 17% being singletons. The sequences come from PBMCs, collected 5 to 6 days after the first yellow fever vaccination. The clonotype originates from a man younger than 35 who received the YFV17D yellow fever vaccine.

The CDR3 loop is CSARDRDRGTDTQYF. The CDR3 nucleotides are TGCAGTGCTAGGGACCGGGACAGGGGAACAGATACGCAGTATTTT. The rearrangement links TRBV20-1 to TRBJ2-3; 10 nucleotides line up with TRBD1. Trimming removed 3 bases from V and 3 bases from J; junction bases left unmatched: 6. Germline V gene lookup returns CDR1 DFQATT and CDR2 SNEGSKA (reference sequence). This CDR3 has 15 amino acids.